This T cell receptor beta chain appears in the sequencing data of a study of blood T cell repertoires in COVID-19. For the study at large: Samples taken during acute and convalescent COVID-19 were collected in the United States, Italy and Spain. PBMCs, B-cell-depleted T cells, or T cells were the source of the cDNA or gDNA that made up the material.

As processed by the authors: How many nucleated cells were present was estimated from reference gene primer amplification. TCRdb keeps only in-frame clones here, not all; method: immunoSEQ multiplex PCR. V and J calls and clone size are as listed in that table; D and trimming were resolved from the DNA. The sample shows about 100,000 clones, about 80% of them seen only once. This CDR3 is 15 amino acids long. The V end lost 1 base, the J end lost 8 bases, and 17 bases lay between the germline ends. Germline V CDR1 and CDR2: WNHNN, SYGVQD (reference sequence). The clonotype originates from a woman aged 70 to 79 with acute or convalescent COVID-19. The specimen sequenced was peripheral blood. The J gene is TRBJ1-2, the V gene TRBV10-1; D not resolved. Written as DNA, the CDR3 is TGCGCCAGCAGTGAGTTGAGAAACAGCCACCGGGGCTACACCTTC. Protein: CASSELRNSHRGYTF.